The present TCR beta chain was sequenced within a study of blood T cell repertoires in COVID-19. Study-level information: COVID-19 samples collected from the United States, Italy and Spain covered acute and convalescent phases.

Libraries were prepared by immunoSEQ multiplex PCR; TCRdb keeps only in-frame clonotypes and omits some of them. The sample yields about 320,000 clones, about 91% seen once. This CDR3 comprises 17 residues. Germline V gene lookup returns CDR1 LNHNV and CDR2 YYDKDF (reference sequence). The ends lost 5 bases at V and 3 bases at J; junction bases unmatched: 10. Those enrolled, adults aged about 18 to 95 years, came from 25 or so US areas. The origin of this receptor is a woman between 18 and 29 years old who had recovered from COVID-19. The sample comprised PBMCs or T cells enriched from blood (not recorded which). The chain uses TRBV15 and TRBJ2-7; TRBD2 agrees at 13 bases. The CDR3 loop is CATSGTPGLAGLYEQYF. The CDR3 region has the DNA TGTGCCACCAGCGGAACCCCGGGACTAGCGGGACTCTACGAGCAGTACTTC.